This T cell receptor beta chain was recorded in a study of a mutant IDH1 vaccine in newly diagnosed glioma. Study-wide points: Vaccine-induced responses were seen in approximately 92% of patients, spanning several MHC alleles.

As regards this clone: Its antigen is unknown.

Time point: week 35, safety follow-up. All doses held 300 ug of mutant IDH1 20-mer peptide, with topical imiquimod. At weeks 1, 3, 5, 7, 11, 15, 19 and 23, patients received a vaccination, eight in all. The data were produced by immunoSEQ multiplex PCR, yet TCRdb's version contains in-frame clones alone and is incomplete. The sample shows over 60,000 clones, about four fifths of them seen only once. V lost 1 base and J 6 bases, leaving 8 bases between the germline ends. The CDR3 spans 13 residues. CDR1 is SGHNT, CDR2 YENEEA, per germline. The chain links TRBV11-3 to TRBJ2-3; D is unresolved. The sequences come from PBMCs, collected from a glioma patient whose treatment included an IDH1 peptide vaccine. The sequence derives from a man aged 35-49 years with glioma. The CDR3: CASSLGPLDTQYF. The CDR3 DNA reads TGTGCCAGCAGCTTAGGGCCGCTTGATACGCAGTATTTT.